A single sample is the source of the 31 T cell receptor beta chains below, sequenced in a study of STAT5B mutations in CD4+ large granular lymphocyte leukemia. The method was immunoSEQ multiplex PCR; TCRdb's version includes in-frame clones alone and lacks a portion of them. The data show about 40,000 clones, roughly 76% seen once. Source material: CD4+ T cells from blood buffy coats. Receptors originate from a human donor in good health.

J is TRBJ2-7 and V is TRBV27, with unresolved D. Between the trimmed V and J ends, which lost 5 bases and 0 bases, there was a span of 17 bases. The CDR3 is 16 amino acids. The germline CDR1 and CDR2 sequences are MNHEY and SMNVEV (reference sequence). CDR3 loop: CASSPLSATSSYEQYF. Here the CDR3 DNA reads TGTGCCAGCAGTCCCCTTAGTGCGACGAGCTCCTACGAGCAGTACTTC.

A single count supports this clone. This chain connects TRBV28 to TRBJ2-3; 7 bases match TRBD2. The CDR3 totals 15 residues. J lost 0 bases, V lost 8 bases, and 8 bases had no gene match. The V gene's germline CDR1 is MDHEN and CDR2 SYDVKM. The CDR3 sequence is CASRTPAGSTDTQYF. Here the CDR3 DNA reads TGTGCCAGCCGGACTCCAGCGGGGAGCACAGATACGCAGTATTTT.

This chain connects TRBV7-8 to TRBJ2-3; D is unresolved. The germline V gene encodes CDR1 SGHVS and CDR2 FQNEAQ. The CDR3 length is 14 residues. The V and J ends lost 5 bases and 3 bases respectively, with 12 bases between them. CDR3 in amino acids: CASSLGRITDTQYF. The CDR3 nucleotides are TGTGCCAGCAGCCTCGGACGGATTACAGATACGCAGTATTTT.

This clone was seen more than once but under ten times. This chain's CDR3 is CAIRQGGNTEAFF. The CDR3 DNA reads TGTGCCATCAGACAGGGGGGGAACACTGAAGCTTTCTTT. This chain links TRBV10-3 with TRBJ1-1; 8 bases line up with TRBD1. The germline CDR1 and CDR2 sequences are ENHRY and SYGVKD. The J segment lost 1 base and the V segment lost 6 bases, leaving 1 base of the junction unmatched. CDR3 length equals 13 residues.

In DNA, the CDR3 is TGTGCCAGCAGTTCCTATCCCGGGTGGCCCCAGCATTTT. Protein: CASSSYPGWPQHF. The V gene is TRBV28, the J gene TRBJ1-5; D is undetermined. Germline assignment: CDR1 MDHEN and CDR2 SYDVKM. This CDR3 comprises 13 residues. V was pared by 4 bases and J by 9 bases, with 13 bases between. The full variable domain, rest sourced from reference TRBV28 and TRBJ1-5, is DVKVTQSSRYLVKRTGEKVFLECVQDMDHENMFWYRQDPGLGLRLIYFSYDVKMKEKGDIPEGYSVSREKKERFSLILESASTNQTSMYLCASSSYPGWPQHFGDGTRLSIL.

This rearrangement joins TRBV7-8 to TRBJ2-7; TRBD1 might be the D (6 bases). The CDR3 has 14 amino acids. Germline V lookup: CDR1 SGHVS, CDR2 FQNEAQ. Trimming took off 5 bases at V and 3 bases at J, with 14 bases between the two ends. CDR3 DNA sequence: TGTGCCAGCAGCCTCAAGGACAGTTACTACGAGCAGTACTTC. Encoded protein: CASSLKDSYYEQYF.

V is TRBV7-2 and J is TRBJ2-5, with TRBD2 matching 9 bases. The end of the DNA fits TRBJ2-7 better, so the J call may be wrong. CDR3 length equals 17 residues. Germline V CDR1 and CDR2: SGHTA, FQGNSA. CDR3 protein: CASSLGRLAGPSYEQYF. The CDR3 DNA is TGTGCCAGCAGCCTAGGGCGGCTAGCGGGGCCCTCCTACGAGCAGTACTTC.

V is TRBV5-4 and J is TRBJ1-3, with D unresolved. V shed 0 bases and J shed 4 bases, with 2 bases lying between them. Germline-derived CDR1 and CDR2 are SGHNT and YYREEE (reference sequence). The CDR3 is made up of 12 amino acids. CDR3 DNA: TGTGCCAGCAGCTTGGCCGGAAACACCATATATTTT. This gives the protein CASSLAGNTIYF.

This clone was recorded a few times. The chain links TRBV10-3 to TRBJ2-3, with TRBD2 identical over 9 bases. This CDR3 has 15 amino acids. The germline CDR1 and CDR2 sequences are ENHRY and SYGVKD. Trimming removed 5 bases from V and 0 bases from J; junction bases left unmatched: 3. CDR3 region: CAISSSGASTDTQYF. As DNA, the CDR3 is TGTGCCATCAGTTCTAGCGGGGCTAGCACAGATACGCAGTATTTT.

The rearrangement uses TRBV7-9 and TRBJ1-3, with TRBD1 identical over 7 bases. V was clipped by 5 bases and J by 0 bases; unmatched bases: 16. Germline-derived CDR1 and CDR2 are SEHNR and FQNEAQ (reference sequence). The CDR3 extends over 19 amino acids. The CDR3 DNA follows: TGTGCCAGCAGCACCCGACAGGGTGGGGGAAAGAGCTCTGGAAACACCATATATTTT. It specifies CASSTRQGGGKSSGNTIYF.

The chain uses TRBV5-1 and TRBJ1-2; TRBD1 aligns across 9 bases. V lost 4 bases, J lost 2 bases, and 12 bases stayed unmatched. The CDR3 length is 17 residues. Looked up from germline, CDR1 is SGHRS and CDR2 is YFSETQ. CDR3 bases: TGCGCCAGCAGCCCAGGATCGACCGGGACAGGGAACTATGGCTACACCTTC. Protein: CASSPGSTGTGNYGYTF.

The chain carries TRBV6-1 and TRBJ1-3; D uncertain. V shed 0 bases and J shed 0 bases, with 9 bases lying between them. CDR3 length: 16 amino acids. Germline V gives CDR1 MNHNS, CDR2 SASEGT. CDR3 bases: TGTGCCAGCAGTGAAGCGGCGGTTAGCTCTGGAAACACCATATATTTT. Amino acid sequence: CASSEAAVSSGNTIYF.

The chain combines TRBV6-4 with TRBJ2-5; the match to TRBD1 covers 10 bases. Germline-derived CDR1 and CDR2 are MRHNA and SNTAGT. Trimming cost V 3 bases and J 5 bases; bases outside gene matches: 9. The CDR3 covers 16 residues. CDR3 DNA: TGTGCCAGCAGTGAGACGCCGGGACAGGGGAGCGAGACCCAGTACTTC. This codes for CASSETPGQGSETQYF.

This clone was counted only a few times. The chain is built from TRBV30 and TRBJ1-3; D not certain. The CDR3 runs to 12 residues. Trimming shortened V by 3 bases and J by 0 bases, and 3 bases separated the two germline ends. Germline values: CDR1 GTSNPN, CDR2 SVGIG (reference sequence). CDR3 region: CAWSISGNTIYF. As DNA, the CDR3 is TGTGCCTGGAGCATCTCTGGAAACACCATATATTTT. The full variable domain, its missing parts supplied by reference TRBV30 and TRBJ1-3, is SQTIHQWPATLVQPVGSPLSLECTVEGTSNPNLYWYRQAAGRGLQLLFYSVGIGQISSEVPQNLSASRPQDRQFILSSKKLLLSDSGFYLCAWSISGNTIYFGEGSWLTVV.

The chain carries TRBV7-6 and TRBJ1-1; no firm D call. V lost 4 bases and J 6 bases, leaving 18 bases between the germline ends. Germline V lookup: CDR1 SGHVS, CDR2 FNYEAQ. The CDR3 is 15 amino acids. The CDR3 here is CASSSQAGFFAEAFF. DNA of the CDR3: TGTGCCAGCAGCTCTCAAGCCGGATTTTTCGCTGAAGCTTTCTTT.

The chain combines TRBV5-5 with TRBJ1-1; no clear D. The V gene's germline CDR1 is SGHKS and CDR2 YYEKEE (reference sequence). This CDR3 region has 11 residues. Between the trimmed V and J ends, which lost 3 bases and 11 bases, there was a span of 11 bases. The CDR3 sequence: CASSWAERAFF. DNA for the CDR3: TGTGCCAGCAGCTGGGCCGAGAGGGCTTTCTTT.

This chain links TRBV12-5 with TRBJ2-5, with D possibly matching TRBD2 (5 bases). V shed 7 bases and J shed 0 bases, with 12 bases lying between them. This CDR3 is 14 amino acids long. Germline loops: CDR1 LGHNT, CDR2 FRNRAP. CDR3 sequence reads: CASASGRNQETQYF. The CDR3 DNA follows: TGTGCTAGTGCTTCGGGGAGAAACCAAGAGACCCAGTACTTC.

This rearrangement joins TRBV7-8 to TRBJ2-1, with D maybe TRBD2 (6 bases). Germline lookup yields CDR1 SGHVS and CDR2 FQNEAQ. This CDR3 is 16 amino acids long. Trimming shortened V by 1 base and J by 5 bases, and 15 bases separated the two germline ends. CDR3 nucleotides: TGTGCCAGCAGCTTAGGCGGCGGGAAGGTAGACAATGAGCAGTTCTTC. Translating gives CASSLGGGKVDNEQFF.

The chain links TRBV19 to TRBJ1-2; the D is unclear. With 5 bases removed from V and 3 bases from J, the gap between germline ends came to 13 bases. Germline CDR1 is LNHDA and CDR2 is SQIVND (reference sequence). The CDR3 is 14 residues long. The CDR3 region is CASSLNDGDYGYTF. The DNA of the CDR3 is TGTGCCAGTAGTTTAAACGACGGAGACTATGGCTACACCTTC.

The chain joins TRBV9 to TRBJ1-2; D is uncertain. The germline CDR1 and CDR2 sequences are SGDLS and YYNGEE. V was clipped by 0 bases and J by 4 bases, with 4 bases between them. CDR3 length equals 12 residues. The CDR3 reads CASSVAAYGYTF. Here the CDR3 DNA reads TGTGCCAGCAGCGTAGCCGCCTATGGCTACACCTTC.

The chain couples TRBV18 to TRBJ2-7; D perhaps matches TRBD1 (6 bases). CDR3 length equals 12 residues. Germline V gene sequence: CDR1 KGHSH, CDR2 LQKENI. V lost 6 bases to trimming and J lost 6 bases, with 12 bases between them. The CDR3 protein is CASSLDRSEQYF. CDR3 nucleotide sequence: TGTGCCAGCTCTTTGGACAGATCCGAGCAGTACTTC.

This clone has only one observation. V is TRBV2 and J is TRBJ2-5; tentative D call: TRBD2 (5 bases). There are 12 residues in the CDR3. Germline V gene lookup returns CDR1 SNHLY and CDR2 FYNNEI. Trimming removed 4 bases at V and 9 bases at J, with 12 bases between. The CDR3 loop reads CASSVALGAQYF. CDR3 nucleotides: TGTGCCAGCAGTGTTGCTCTGGGAGCCCAGTACTTC.

This rearrangement joins TRBV5-1 to TRBJ1-1; TRBD1 aligns across 8 bases. The CDR3 length is 16 residues. The junction had 8 bases not matched to a gene; V was cut back by 4 bases and J by 0 bases. The V gene's germline CDR1 is SGHRS and CDR2 YFSETQ. The CDR3: CASSPRTGTMNTEAFF. The CDR3 nucleotides are TGCGCCAGCAGCCCCCGGACAGGGACTATGAACACTGAAGCTTTCTTT.

The rearrangement links TRBV19 to TRBJ1-2, with no clear D. CDR1 is LNHDA, CDR2 SQIVND, per germline (reference sequence). Deletions cut 3 bases from V and 3 bases from J, with 11 bases between. The CDR3 has 14 amino acids. CDR3 coding DNA: TGTGCCAGTAGTATCGTGGGAGTCGACTATGGCTACACCTTC. Protein: CASSIVGVDYGYTF.

The table lists this clone with a few counts. The rearrangement joins TRBV6-5 to TRBJ1-1, with D hard to call. Looked up from germline, CDR1 is MNHEY and CDR2 is SVGAGI. The V end was cut by 2 bases, the J end by 8 bases, with 15 bases between. This CDR3 contains 14 residues. The CDR3 is CASSYGRWNFEAFF. In nucleotides, the CDR3 is TGTGCCAGCAGTTACGGCAGGTGGAACTTCGAAGCTTTCTTT.

This rearrangement joins TRBV6-4 to TRBJ1-3, with a possible D match to TRBD1 (6 bases). The germline V gene has CDR1 MRHNA and CDR2 SNTAGT. V gave up 0 bases and J gave up 2 bases, with 17 bases separating them. CDR3 length: 18 amino acids. In nucleotides, the CDR3 is TGTGCCAGCAGTGACTCGAGGGGAGACAGGCGCGCTGGAAACACCATATATTTT. It translates to CASSDSRGDRRAGNTIYF.

The rearrangement uses TRBV1 and TRBJ2-7; the D segment call TRBD1 is taken from the table without a DNA check. TRBV1 is assigned pseudogene status. This CDR3 has 18 amino acids. CDR3 sequence: CTSSQEFPTGQVAYEQYF. The CDR3 DNA is TGCACCAGCAGCCAAGAGTTCCCCACGGGACAGGTGGCCTACGAGCAGTACTTC.

The chain is built from TRBV18 and TRBJ2-4, with D maybe TRBD1 (6 bases). V was clipped by 2 bases and J by 8 bases, with 10 bases between them. CDR1 is KGHSH, CDR2 LQKENI, per germline. The CDR3 consists of 13 residues. CDR3 sequence (DNA): TGTGCCAGCTCACCAACCAGGGGAGACATTCAGTACTTC. Translated, it gives CASSPTRGDIQYF.

The chain recombines TRBV11-3 with TRBJ1-1; unclear D gene. Between the trimmed V and J ends, which lost 0 bases and 3 bases, there was a span of 11 bases. This CDR3 is built from 15 residues. Looked up from germline, CDR1 is SGHNT and CDR2 is YENEEA. The CDR3 DNA reads TGTGCCAGCAGCTTAGATCCGGTTTCCTACACTGAAGCTTTCTTT. Its protein product is CASSLDPVSYTEAFF.

V is TRBV25-1 and J is TRBJ2-3; D may be TRBD2 (6 bases). This CDR3 spans 16 amino acids. Trimming removed 2 bases at V and 0 bases at J, with 12 bases between. Germline CDR1 is MGHDK and CDR2 is SYGVNS. CDR3 sequence: CASSEGGGSSTDTQYF. The CDR3 DNA is TGTGCCAGCAGTGAAGGGGGAGGTAGTAGCACAGATACGCAGTATTTT.

The J gene is TRBJ2-7, the V gene TRBV18, with TRBD1 matching over 7 bases. Germline V gene lookup returns CDR1 KGHSH and CDR2 LQKENI. CDR3 length: 14 amino acids. Trimming at V came to 3 bases and at J to 1 base, leaving 3 bases not matched to a gene. CDR3 nucleotide sequence: TGTGCCAGCTCACCTAGGACAGGATCCTACGAGCAGTACTTC. As protein: CASSPRTGSYEQYF.